This T cell receptor (beta chain) was retrieved from a study of CD8 T cells in ankylosing spondylitis (dated by TCRdb to 2016 to 2017). Study-level background: To find TCR variants linked to disease, the study profiled T cell receptor beta repertoires in ankylosing spondylitis patients and healthy donors. Peripheral blood was sampled, and synovial fluid was also collected from ankylosing spondylitis patients. The whole study cohort included under 140 healthy donors and under 30 ankylosing spondylitis patients.

Overall results and qualifications from the work: Blood from ankylosing spondylitis patients appeared to be characterized by a TCR beta motif composed of about eight highly homologous amino acid variants. Some motif variants were previously reported in synovial fluid and blood of reactive arthritis patients, suggesting common disease-initiation mechanisms. A CD8+ phenotype was shown by the disease-linked clones, which were found at relatively low frequencies in peripheral blood. The disease-linked clones were reported as significantly enriched in matched synovial fluid samples from ankylosing spondylitis patients.

A remark on this clonotype: Its target antigen remains unknown. The sample holds no much larger clone one base away, and base qualities are not on file.

From the cysteine through the phenylalanine, the CDR3 covers 17 amino acids. Only the CDR3 portion is preserved as DNA: 51 bases, with reading frame beginning at the first base. The germline V gene specifies SGDLS as CDR1 and YYNGEE as CDR2. Trimming removed 0 bases from V and 5 bases from J; the gene matches leave 13 bases unexplained. Sequencing was carried out with an Illumina HiSeq 2500. Quantitative 5'-RACE with molecular barcodes was used to prepare TCR beta libraries. The original methods were these. A new computational method, built on a probabilistic model of VDJ rearrangement, was used to identify disease-linked TCR variants. TCRdb reworked the public reads: Q25 trimming with fastp, MiXCR clone assembly, productive beta chains retained. Merged by CDR3 protein, the rows form single entries marked with the most common genes and DNA. The V and J calls and clone size are TCRdb's, not the authors'. This sample comprises 7,500 or so distinct CDR3 sequences, around 8.7% of them detected only once. Of the sample, roughly 24% falls within the top ten clones.

The receptor was derived from a male donor with ankylosing spondylitis or in good health (not recorded which). Recombination linked TRBV9 to TRBJ2-5, with TRBD2 matching 7 junction bases. The sample taken for sequencing was blood, either unsorted or a sorted T cell fraction (not recorded which). The nucleotide sequence is given as TGTGCCAGCAGCGTAGGGGAGCAAGGCGGGAGTTGGGAGACCCAGTACTTC. Its protein is CASSVGEQGGSWETQYF.